One and the same sample provided the 8 T cell receptor beta chains below, sequenced in a study of blood T cell repertoires in COVID-19. Assay: immunoSEQ multiplex PCR; the TCRdb copy retains only in-frame clones and omits some. The sample shows about 81,000 clones, approximately 80% of them seen only once. The specimen was peripheral blood. These receptors were collected from a human donor in a cohort sampled during active COVID-19.

The V and J genes are TRBV27 and TRBJ1-4; D might be TRBD1 (6 bases). The CDR3 runs to 16 residues. Germline CDR1 reads MNHEY; CDR2 reads SMNVEV (reference sequence). Trimming took off 6 bases at V and 8 bases at J, with 22 bases between the two ends. The CDR3, as DNA: TGTGCCAGCAGCAGAACCCAGGGAATACAGGGAGAAAAACTGTTTTTT. This sequence encodes CASSRTQGIQGEKLFF. The entire variable domain, with the rest obtained from reference TRBV27 and TRBJ1-4, is as follows: EAQVTQNPRYLITVTGKKLTVTCSQNMNHEYMSWYRQDPGLGLRQIYYSMNVEVTDKGDVPEGYKVSRKEKRNFPLILESPSPNQTSLYFCASSRTQGIQGEKLFFGSGTQLSVL.

The table lists this clone with a count of one. V gene TRBV5-4 combines with J gene TRBJ2-3; tentatively, D is TRBD1 (6 bases). Germline assignment: CDR1 SGHNT and CDR2 YYREEE (reference sequence). The V gene lost 9 bases and the J gene lost 6 bases, with 11 bases spanning the gap. This CDR3 has 11 amino acids. The CDR3 protein is CATWTADTQYF. In DNA form, the CDR3 reads TGTGCCACGTGGACAGCCGATACGCAGTATTTT.

This clone was seen more than once but under ten times. The chain combines TRBV10-3 with TRBJ2-3, with a tentative D call TRBD1 (6 bases). V was clipped by 2 bases and J by 0 bases, with 15 bases between them. This CDR3 is built from 17 residues. The germline CDR1 and CDR2 sequences are ENHRY and SYGVKD. The chain's CDR3 is CAISEQTGTLSTDTQYF. The CDR3 DNA reads TGTGCCATCAGTGAGCAAACAGGGACACTAAGCACAGATACGCAGTATTTT.

The chain combines TRBV7-2 with TRBJ1-5, with D perhaps matching TRBD1 (5 bases). The ends were cut back, 0 bases at V and 2 bases at J, with 5 bases in the middle. The CDR3 loop spans 14 amino acids. Germline CDR1 and CDR2: SGHTA and FQGNSA. The CDR3 nucleotides are TGTGCCAGCAGCTTAGCAGGGGGCAATCAGCCCCAGCATTTT. It translates to CASSLAGGNQPQHF.

The chain carries TRBV25-1 and TRBJ1-6; 9 positions match TRBD1. With 6 bases clipped from V and 4 bases from J, the junction kept 4 bases outside the gene matches. From germline, CDR1 is MGHDK and CDR2 SYGVNS. This CDR3 spans 15 amino acids. For the CDR3, the DNA is TGTGCCAGCAGCACCGGGACAGGGTATAATTCACCCCTCCACTTT. It translates to CASSTGTGYNSPLHF.

V is TRBV2 and J is TRBJ1-1, with 9 bases fitting TRBD1. Trimming removed 2 bases from V and 1 base from J; junction bases left unmatched: 8. Germline assignment: CDR1 SNHLY and CDR2 FYNNEI. The CDR3 contains 17 residues. Written as DNA, the CDR3 is TGTGCCAGCAGTGAAAGTCGGGACAGGGTCGGGAACACTGAAGCTTTCTTT. It is translated as CASSESRDRVGNTEAFF. The whole variable domain, remainder taken from reference TRBV2 and TRBJ1-1, is EPEVTQTPSHQVTQMGQEVILRCVPISNHLYFYWYRQILGQKVEFLVSFYNNEISEKSEIFDDQFSVERPDGSNFTLKIRSTKLEDSAMYFCASSESRDRVGNTEAFFGQGTRLTVV.

This sequence joins TRBV7-6 and TRBJ2-3; 8 bases line up with TRBD2. Germline V CDR1 and CDR2: SGHVS, FNYEAQ. The CDR3 runs to 18 residues. The V and J ends lost 1 base and 2 bases, in that order; junction bases with no gene match: 11. The CDR3 protein is CASSLDGRFSGATDTQYF. CDR3 coding DNA: TGTGCCAGCAGCTTAGACGGGCGTTTTAGCGGGGCCACAGATACGCAGTATTTT.

The chain is built from TRBV7-2 and TRBJ1-2; TRBD1 is a possible D gene (6 bases). V lost 5 bases to trimming and J lost 9 bases, with 13 bases between them. The CDR3 totals 12 residues. Germline V gene data show CDR1 as SGHTA and CDR2 as FQGNSA. The DNA for the CDR3 is TGTGCCAGCAGCCCCGAACAGGGCCGCTACACCTTC. This encodes CASSPEQGRYTF.